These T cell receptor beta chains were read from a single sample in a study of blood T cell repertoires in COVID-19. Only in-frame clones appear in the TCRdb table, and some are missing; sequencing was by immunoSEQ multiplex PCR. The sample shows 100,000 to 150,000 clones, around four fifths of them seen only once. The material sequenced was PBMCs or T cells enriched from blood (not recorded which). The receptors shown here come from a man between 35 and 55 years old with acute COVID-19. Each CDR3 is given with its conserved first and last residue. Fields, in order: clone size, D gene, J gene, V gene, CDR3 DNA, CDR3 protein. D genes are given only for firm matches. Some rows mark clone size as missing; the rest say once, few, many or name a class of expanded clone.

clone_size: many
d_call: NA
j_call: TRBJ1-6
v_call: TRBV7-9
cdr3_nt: TGTGCCAGCAGCTTAACAGGGTCAAATTCACCCCTCCACTTT
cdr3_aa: CASSLTGSNSPLHF

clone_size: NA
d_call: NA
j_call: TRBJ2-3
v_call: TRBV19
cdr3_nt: TGTGCCAGTAGTATAGGACATCTCACAGATACGCAGTATTTT
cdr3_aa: CASSIGHLTDTQYF

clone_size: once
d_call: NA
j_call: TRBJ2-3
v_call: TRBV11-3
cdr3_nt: TGTGCCAGCAGCTTTCTTACTGGCACAGATACGCAGTATTTT
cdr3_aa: CASSFLTGTDTQYF

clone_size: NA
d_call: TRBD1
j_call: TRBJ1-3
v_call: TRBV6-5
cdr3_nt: TGTGCCAGCGACGACAGGGGACAGGGTGGAAACACCATATATTTT
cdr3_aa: CASDDRGQGGNTIYF

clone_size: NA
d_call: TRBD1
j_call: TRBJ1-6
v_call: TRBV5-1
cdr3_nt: TGCGCCAGCAGCTTGGGGTCCAGGGGGCGTTCACCCCTCCACTTT
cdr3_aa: CASSLGSRGRSPLHF

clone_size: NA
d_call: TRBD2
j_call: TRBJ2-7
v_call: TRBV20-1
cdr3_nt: TGCAGTGCTAGTCCCGATCCCGGGACTAGCGGGCATTCCTCCTACGAGCAGTACTTC
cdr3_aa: CSASPDPGTSGHSSYEQYF

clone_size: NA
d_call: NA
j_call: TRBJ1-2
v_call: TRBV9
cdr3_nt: TGTGCCAGCAGCGCAAATCCAGGGGCTGAGAATGGCTACACCTTC
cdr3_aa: CASSANPGAENGYTF

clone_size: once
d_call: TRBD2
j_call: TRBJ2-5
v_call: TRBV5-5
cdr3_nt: TGTGCCAGCAACGAGCTGGCGGGGGTCCAAGAGACCCAGTACTTC
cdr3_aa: CASNELAGVQETQYF

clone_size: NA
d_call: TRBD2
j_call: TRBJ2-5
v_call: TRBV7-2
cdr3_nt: TGTGCCAGCAGCTCCGCCTTTAGCGGGAGTGGGCAAGAGACCCAGTACTTC
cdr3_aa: CASSSAFSGSGQETQYF

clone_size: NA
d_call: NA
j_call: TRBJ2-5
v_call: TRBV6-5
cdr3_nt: TGTGCCAGCAGTTACGCGGAGACCCAGTACTTC
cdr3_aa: CASSYAETQYF

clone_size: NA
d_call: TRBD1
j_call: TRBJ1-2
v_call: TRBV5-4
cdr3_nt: TGTGCCAGCAGCTTGGCCTTAATACAGGGGGCGTGGGGCTACACCTTC
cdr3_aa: CASSLALIQGAWGYTF

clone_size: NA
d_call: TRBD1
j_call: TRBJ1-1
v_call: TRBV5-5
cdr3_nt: TGTGCCAGCAGCTCTTGGACAGGAGTAGAAGCTTTCTTT
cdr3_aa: CASSSWTGVEAFF

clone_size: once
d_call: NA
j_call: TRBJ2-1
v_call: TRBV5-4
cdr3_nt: TGTGCCAGCAGCCCGGGTGGTCTCGGAGGGTACAATGAGCAGTTCTTC
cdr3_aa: CASSPGGLGGYNEQFF

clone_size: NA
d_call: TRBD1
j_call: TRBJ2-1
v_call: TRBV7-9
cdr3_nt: TGTGCCAGCAGCTTCCCACAGGGGAGTGATGAGCAGTTCTTC
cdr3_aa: CASSFPQGSDEQFF

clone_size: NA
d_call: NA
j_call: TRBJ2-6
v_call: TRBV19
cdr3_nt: TGTGCCAGTAGTATCCGGGCAGACAGTTACTCTGGGGCCAACGTCCTGACTTTC
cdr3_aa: CASSIRADSYSGANVLTF

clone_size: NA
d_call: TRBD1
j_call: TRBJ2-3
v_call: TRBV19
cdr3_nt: TGTGCCAGTAGTAGCTCAACAGGGGCAGATACGCAGTATTTT
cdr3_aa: CASSSSTGADTQYF

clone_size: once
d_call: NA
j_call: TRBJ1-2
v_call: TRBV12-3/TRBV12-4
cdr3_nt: TGTGCCAGCAGTTCGACTCGACGGTATGGCTACACCTTC
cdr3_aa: CASSSTRRYGYTF

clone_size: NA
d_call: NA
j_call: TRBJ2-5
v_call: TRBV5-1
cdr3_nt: TGCGCCAGCAGCTTGGACAGGGCAGGGACCCAGTACTTC
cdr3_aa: CASSLDRAGTQYF

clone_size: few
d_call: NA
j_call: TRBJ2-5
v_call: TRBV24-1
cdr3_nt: TGTGCCACCAGTGACTCAACAGGGATCGACCAAAAAGAGACCCAGTACTTC
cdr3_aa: CATSDSTGIDQKETQYF

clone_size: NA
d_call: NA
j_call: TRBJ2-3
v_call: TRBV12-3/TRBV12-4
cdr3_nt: TGTGCCAGCAGTTTAGCCTCAGATACGCAGTATTTT
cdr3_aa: CASSLASDTQYF

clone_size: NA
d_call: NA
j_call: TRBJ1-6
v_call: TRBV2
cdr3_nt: TGTGCCAGCAGACCCGACAGGCCCCAACCTAATCCCCTCCACTTT
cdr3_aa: CASRPDRPQPNPLHF

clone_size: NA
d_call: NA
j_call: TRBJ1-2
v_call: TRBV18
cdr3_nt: TGTGCCAGCTCACCACCGGTACGGGATGGCTACACCTTC
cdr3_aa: CASSPPVRDGYTF

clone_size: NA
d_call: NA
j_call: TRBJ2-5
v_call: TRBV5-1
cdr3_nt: TGCGCCAGCAGCTTGGTTGCGGGGTTCACCGAGACCCAGTACTTC
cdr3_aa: CASSLVAGFTETQYF

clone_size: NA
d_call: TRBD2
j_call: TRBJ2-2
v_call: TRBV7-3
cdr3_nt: TGTGCCAGCAGCTCGGTAGCGGGAGGGCCGGTCGGGGAGCTGTTTTTT
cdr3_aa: CASSSVAGGPVGELFF

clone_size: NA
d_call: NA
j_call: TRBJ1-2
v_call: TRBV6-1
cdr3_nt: TGTGCCAGCAGTGAAGGGGAGGGGGTCGACTATGGCTACACCTTC
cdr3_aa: CASSEGEGVDYGYTF

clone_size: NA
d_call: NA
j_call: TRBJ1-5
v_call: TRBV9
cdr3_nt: TGTGCCAGCAGCATGACGGGAGGGCATCAGCCCCAGCATTTT
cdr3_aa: CASSMTGGHQPQHF

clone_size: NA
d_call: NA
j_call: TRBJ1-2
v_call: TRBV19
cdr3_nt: TGTGCCAGTAGTATAGGACTCGAGAGGGTGAGGAATGGCTACACCTTC
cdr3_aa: CASSIGLERVRNGYTF

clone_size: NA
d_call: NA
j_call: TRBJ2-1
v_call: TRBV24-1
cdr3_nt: TGTGCCACCAGTGATTTGCAGGGACTCGGCTCCTACAATGAGCAGTTCTTC
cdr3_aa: CATSDLQGLGSYNEQFF

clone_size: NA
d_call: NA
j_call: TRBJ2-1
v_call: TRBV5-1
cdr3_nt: TGCGCCAGCAGCTCCACGGGTACTCTTAGCGACCCATTGTTCTTC
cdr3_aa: CASSSTGTLSDPLFF

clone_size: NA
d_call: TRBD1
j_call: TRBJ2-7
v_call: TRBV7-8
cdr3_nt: TGTGCCAGCAGCTTAGTAAGGGGGCAGGGGGCGGAGGCCTACGAGCAGTACTTC
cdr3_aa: CASSLVRGQGAEAYEQYF

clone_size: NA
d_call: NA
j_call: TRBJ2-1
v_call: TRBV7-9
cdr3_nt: TGTGCCAGCAGCTTCAACGTGCGCTCCTACAATGAGCAGTTCTTC
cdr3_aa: CASSFNVRSYNEQFF